The 20 T cell receptor beta chains listed next were all sequenced from one sample in a study of graft-versus-host responses after intestinal transplantation. TCRdb's copy holds only in-frame clones and misses some; the assay was immunoSEQ multiplex PCR. This sample has some 90,000 clones, with less than 95% found just once. These receptors have no known antigen. The sequenced sample was unstimulated CD8+ T cells sorted from spleen or lymph node cells, obtained before transplant. The source is a human donor who was the organ donor for an intestinal transplant.

V and J are TRBV6-4 and TRBJ2-3; maybe TRBD2 (6 bases). CDR3 length: 12 residues. Germline V gives CDR1 MRHNA, CDR2 SNTAGT. The V gene lost 2 bases and the J gene lost 8 bases, with 8 bases spanning the gap. CDR3 amino acids: CASSDGGGTQYF. CDR3 nucleotides: TGTGCCAGCAGTGACGGGGGAGGTACGCAGTATTTT.

The chain links TRBV10-1 to TRBJ1-5; the D gene is possibly TRBD1 (5 bases). The CDR3 loop spans 17 amino acids. V was clipped by 6 bases and J by 1 base, with 19 bases between them. Germline CDR1 is WNHNN and CDR2 is SYGVQD (reference sequence). The CDR3 region has the DNA TGCGCCAGCAGAAAGGGAGGGGAGGATAAGAGCAATCAGCCCCAGCATTTT. It yields the protein CASRKGGEDKSNQPQHF.

V and J are TRBV12-5 and TRBJ2-5; 8 nucleotides line up with TRBD2. V shed 7 bases, J shed 5 bases, and the junction held 15 bases outside the gene matches. Looked up from germline, CDR1 is LGHNT and CDR2 is FRNRAP. This CDR3 spans 16 amino acids. The DNA for the CDR3 is TGTGCTAGTGCCGACGTCGTTAGCGGGGCTAAGGAGACCCAGTACTTC. Its protein is CASADVVSGAKETQYF. The full variable domain, in which reference TRBV12-5 and TRBJ2-5 provide the parts outside the CDR3, is DARVTQTPRHKVTEMGQEVTMRCQPILGHNTVFWYRQTMMQGLELLAYFRNRAPLDDSGMPKDRFSAEMPDATLATLKIQPSEPRDSAVYFCASADVVSGAKETQYFGPGTRLLVL.

The rearrangement links TRBV27 to TRBJ2-5, with a tentative D call TRBD1 (5 bases). Trimming stripped 2 bases from V and 5 bases from J, with 12 bases between. Germline loops: CDR1 MNHEY, CDR2 SMNVEV (reference sequence). This CDR3 spans 14 amino acids. CDR3 DNA: TGTGCCAGCAGTTTAATGGGAAGGGGCGAGACCCAGTACTTC. It is translated as CASSLMGRGETQYF.

The V call is TRBV4-2, the J call TRBJ2-7, with TRBD2 identical over 8 bases. The CDR3 runs 17 residues. Trimming removed 1 base from V and 1 base from J; junction bases left unmatched: 9. Germline-derived CDR1 and CDR2 are LGHNA and YNFKEQ. CDR3 amino acids: CASSQVLLAGRSYEQYF. CDR3 bases: TGTGCCAGCAGCCAAGTGTTATTAGCGGGGAGGTCCTACGAGCAGTACTTC.

DNA for the CDR3: TGCGCCAGCAGCCTAGTCCCCTGGAACACCGGGGAGCTGTTTTTT. As protein: CASSLVPWNTGELFF. The chain is built from TRBV4-3 and TRBJ2-2; D unclear. The CDR3 is 15 residues long. Trimming left V 4 bases short and J 1 base short, with 10 bases between. From germline, CDR1 is LGHNA and CDR2 YSLEER.

V gene TRBV2 combines with J gene TRBJ2-2; tentative D call: TRBD1 (6 bases). V was trimmed by 10 bases and J by 6 bases, leaving 9 bases between them. CDR1 and CDR2 (germline): SNHLY, FYNNEI. The CDR3 spans 11 residues. In nucleotides, the CDR3 is TGTGCCACCGCAGGGGCCGGGGAGCTGTTTTTT. Translation: CATAGAGELFF.

This clone occurred a few times. CDR3 nucleotide sequence: TGTGCCAGCAGGCTCCGGGACAGGGGGCATTCACCCCTCCACTTT. Amino acids: CASRLRDRGHSPLHF. J is TRBJ1-6 and V is TRBV7-2; 12 bases are shared with TRBD1. The V gene's germline CDR1 is SGHTA and CDR2 FQGNSA. The CDR3 runs 15 residues. The trim removed 6 bases at V and 8 bases at J, leaving 5 bases unmatched.

The gene calls are TRBV7-9 and TRBJ2-4, with D tentatively TRBD1 (5 bases). This CDR3 comprises 17 residues. Germline assignment: CDR1 SEHNR and CDR2 FQNEAQ (reference sequence). Deletions cut 0 bases from V and 2 bases from J, with 14 bases between. CDR3 loop: CASSLAGQLITKNIQYF. The DNA of the CDR3 is TGTGCCAGCAGCTTAGCGGGGCAGCTGATAACCAAAAACATTCAGTACTTC.

This sequence joins TRBV5-1 and TRBJ2-5; 8 bases agree with TRBD1. The tail of the sequence fits TRBJ2-7 better, so the J call may be wrong. CDR3 length equals 15 residues. The germline V gene encodes CDR1 SGHRS and CDR2 YFSETQ. CDR3 DNA: TGCGCCAGCAGCTTGGCAGGGGGCGTAGTCTACGAGCAGTACTTC. Residues: CASSLAGGVVYEQYF.

J is TRBJ2-5 and V is TRBV6-5, with 10 nucleotides matching TRBD2. The germline V gene encodes CDR1 MNHEY and CDR2 SVGAGI. CDR3 length: 15 amino acids. Germline trimming cut 6 bases from V and 5 bases from J; bases unmatched to any gene: 9. The CDR3 DNA reads as TGTGCCAGCAGAGGATATGGTAGCGGGGGGGAGACCCAGTACTTC. Protein: CASRGYGSGGETQYF.

The chain recombines TRBV15 with TRBJ2-7; the match to TRBD1 covers 7 bases. This CDR3 has 14 residues. CDR1 is LNHNV, CDR2 YYDKDF, per germline (reference sequence). V lost 0 bases, J lost 3 bases, and 2 bases stayed unmatched. The CDR3, as DNA: TGTGCCACCAGCAGAGACGGGACAGACTACGAGCAGTACTTC. Protein sequence: CATSRDGTDYEQYF.

The J gene is TRBJ2-5, the V gene TRBV27; D gene unclear. The end of the DNA is better explained by TRBJ2-7, so the J call may be wrong. The CDR3 runs to 13 residues. CDR1 is MNHEY and CDR2 is SMNVEV in the germline V gene (reference sequence). CDR3 residues: CASSRTEQYEQYF. The DNA of the CDR3 is TGTGCCAGCAGTAGAACGGAGCAGTACGAGCAGTACTTC.

This clone was seen just once. The chain links TRBV7-3 to TRBJ1-1, with 7 bases fitting TRBD1. CDR1 and CDR2 (germline): SGHTA, FQGTGA. V lost 5 bases, J lost 8 bases, and 5 bases stayed unmatched. The CDR3 length is 12 residues. CDR3: CASSMEGQEAFF. CDR3 nucleotides: TGTGCCAGCAGCATGGAGGGACAGGAAGCTTTCTTT. The variable domain in full, with the rest retrieved from reference TRBV7-3 and TRBJ1-1, is GAGVSQTPSNKVTEKGKYVELRCDPISGHTALYWYRQSLGQGPEFLIYFQGTGAADDSGLPNDRFFAVRPEGSVSTLKIQRTERGDSAVYLCASSMEGQEAFFGQGTRLTVV.

The chain employs TRBV25-1 and TRBJ1-3, with 8 bases fitting TRBD1. Trimming removed 8 bases from V and 7 bases from J; junction bases left unmatched: 13. This CDR3 spans 15 amino acids. In germline, CDR1 is MGHDK, CDR2 SYGVNS. The DNA of the CDR3 is TGTGCCAGCGACGGAGACGGGACAGGAGGGAACACCATATATTTT. Translated: CASDGDGTGGNTIYF.

The CDR3 is CASSSPQGHTEAFF. As DNA, the CDR3 is TGTGCCAGCAGCTCGCCCCAGGGGCATACTGAAGCTTTCTTT. The V call is TRBV11-3, the J call TRBJ1-1; a possible D gene is TRBD1 (6 bases). Germline V gene lookup returns CDR1 SGHNT and CDR2 YENEEA. CDR3 size: 14 residues. Between the trimmed V and J ends, which lost 4 bases and 5 bases, there was a span of 14 bases.

The chain has TRBV13 and TRBJ1-4, with 9 bases identical to TRBD1. From germline, CDR1 is PRHDT and CDR2 FYEKMQ (reference sequence). CDR3 length equals 15 residues. V dropped 4 bases and J dropped 4; count of bases not matched to a gene: 4. The CDR3 sequence is CASSSDRGINEKLFF. The CDR3 bases are TGTGCCAGCAGCTCCGACAGGGGGATTAATGAAAAACTGTTTTTT.

This clone was detected only once. Germline is not matched at one junction end, which may reflect a read error. J is TRBJ2-5 and V is TRBV7-7, with TRBD2 identical over 9 bases. Germline assignment: CDR1 SSHAT and CDR2 FNYEAQ (reference sequence). The CDR3 runs to 16 residues. The CDR3 DNA follows: TGTGCTAGCAGCGCGTGGACGACTAGCGGCCAAGAGACCCAGTACTTC. Protein product: CASSAWTTSGQETQYF.

The V and J genes are TRBV30 and TRBJ2-7; 9 bases align to TRBD1. V trimming: 5 bases; J trimming: 2 bases; junction bases outside the gene matches: 4. The CDR3 consists of 13 residues. Germline V gives CDR1 GTSNPN, CDR2 SVGIG (reference sequence). CDR3 in amino acids: CAWVGTGTYEQYF. The DNA of the CDR3 is TGTGCCTGGGTCGGGACAGGGACCTACGAGCAGTACTTC.

This sequence joins TRBV28 and TRBJ2-7; 7 bases map to TRBD2. The CDR3 spans 16 residues. Germline V CDR1 and CDR2: MDHEN, SYDVKM. V lost 5 bases to trimming and J lost 4 bases; unmatched junction nucleotides: 14. DNA for the CDR3: TGTGCCAGCAGTGGCCGGTTGACTAGCCAAGGTTACGAGCAGTACTTC. Its translation is CASSGRLTSQGYEQYF.